The 29 T cell receptor beta chains given below trace back to one sample, sequenced in a study of blood T cell repertoires in COVID-19. Sequencing was performed with immunoSEQ multiplex PCR; in TCRdb, only in-frame clones are kept and a portion is missing. This sample yields roughly 150,000 clones, of which 85% are seen a single time; roughly 8.8% belongs to the top ten. Specimen: peripheral blood. The source of these receptors is a woman older than 75 with COVID-19, enrolled during active disease.

V usage is TRBV20-1 and J usage is TRBJ2-2; TRBD1 matches at 7 bases. V was pared by 3 bases and J by 1 base, with 2 bases of the junction left unmatched. The CDR3 extends over 14 amino acids. Germline CDR1 is DFQATT and CDR2 is SNEGSKA (reference sequence). CDR3 coding DNA: TGCAGTGCTAGTAACAGGGGGAACACCGGGGAGCTGTTTTTT. This encodes CSASNRGNTGELFF.

The gene calls are TRBV2 and TRBJ1-1, with unresolved D. CDR1 and CDR2 (germline): SNHLY, FYNNEI. CDR3 length equals 13 residues. V was trimmed by 7 bases and J by 2 bases, leaving 11 bases between them. CDR3 nucleotides: TGTGCCAGCAATAGAAAGATCAACACTGAAGCTTTCTTT. Translation gives CASNRKINTEAFF.

A few counts support this clone. V usage is TRBV12-5 and J usage is TRBJ2-7; 9 bases map to TRBD1. Looked up from germline, CDR1 is LGHNT and CDR2 is FRNRAP. This CDR3 has 15 residues. Trimming took 6 bases from V and 4 from J; bases not matched to a gene: 10. CDR3 loop: CASGPGQGLLYEQYF. The CDR3 DNA reads TGTGCTAGTGGGCCGGGACAGGGATTATTGTACGAGCAGTACTTC.

The J gene is TRBJ2-7, the V gene TRBV25-1, with 8 bases lining up with TRBD2. Looked up from germline, CDR1 is MGHDK and CDR2 is SYGVNS. The V and J ends lost 7 bases and 8 bases, in that order; junction bases with no gene match: 10. CDR3 size: 13 residues. The CDR3 coding sequence is TGTGCCAGCACCCCGGGCGGGGGGCAGAAGCAGTACTTC. As protein: CASTPGGGQKQYF.

The V and J genes are TRBV21-1 and TRBJ2-7; the DNA was not compared with TRBD1, the D call given in the table. TRBV21-1 is marked as a pseudogene. CDR3 length: 18 amino acids. CDR3 amino acids: CASRLSFRFRDNSYEQYF. The DNA of the CDR3 is TGTGCCAGCCGTCTATCGTTCCGCTTTCGGGACAACTCCTACGAGCAGTACTTC.

V is TRBV6-1 and J is TRBJ2-5, with 7 bases aligning to TRBD2. Per germline, CDR1 MNHNS and CDR2 SASEGT. The CDR3 spans 18 residues. Trimming removed 1 base from V and 1 base from J; junction bases left unmatched: 12. CDR3 in amino acids: CASSEVPTLASGQETQYF. CDR3 nucleotides: TGTGCCAGCAGTGAAGTCCCCACACTAGCGTCGGGCCAAGAGACCCAGTACTTC.

J is TRBJ2-2 and V is TRBV4-1; D might be TRBD1 (8 bases). V was trimmed by 3 bases and J by 3 bases, leaving 17 bases between them. CDR1 is MGHRA and CDR2 is YSYEKL in the germline V gene. The length of the CDR3 is 17 residues. Here the CDR3 reads CASSQGRGTGDTGELFF. In DNA, the CDR3 is TGCGCCAGCAGCCAGGGGAGGGGGACAGGAGACACCGGGGAGCTGTTTTTT.

This chain connects TRBV3-1 (or the pseudogene TRBV3-2) to TRBJ1-2, with D perhaps matching TRBD1 (5 bases). V was cut by 4 bases and J by 8 bases, with 17 bases left in between. Germline CDR1 and CDR2: LGHDT and YNNKEL (reference sequence). The CDR3 covers 14 residues. CDR3 amino acids: CASSPQTAGGGYTF. DNA for the CDR3: TGTGCCAGCAGCCCGCAGACAGCCGGTGGGGGCTACACCTTC.

This rearrangement joins TRBV7-3 to TRBJ1-3; D may be TRBD1 (6 bases). Trimming removed 2 bases from V and 2 bases from J, with 13 bases in between. This CDR3 spans 16 amino acids. Germline CDR1 SGHTA, CDR2 FQGTGA. As DNA, the CDR3 is TGTGCCAGCAGCTTATCCCCAGGGGTCGCTGGAAACACCATATATTTT. Translation: CASSLSPGVAGNTIYF.

The rearrangement joins TRBV6-5 to TRBJ2-3; 8 bases line up with TRBD2. Germline-derived CDR1 and CDR2 are MNHEY and SVGAGI. The CDR3 loop spans 14 amino acids. Trimming at V came to 5 bases and at J to 6 bases, leaving 7 bases not matched to a gene. CDR3 region: CASSLSGTGDTQYF. The CDR3 DNA reads as TGTGCCAGCAGTCTTAGCGGGACGGGGGATACGCAGTATTTT.

The chain carries TRBV9 and TRBJ2-2; tentative D call: TRBD2 (5 bases). V was trimmed by 6 bases and J by 6 bases, leaving 12 bases between them. Germline values: CDR1 SGDLS, CDR2 YYNGEE. This CDR3 spans 13 amino acids. CDR3 sequence reads: CASTLASSGELFF. CDR3 bases: TGTGCCAGCACTCTGGCTAGCTCCGGGGAGCTGTTTTTT.

The rearrangement joins TRBV5-1 to TRBJ2-5; 7 positions agree with TRBD1. CDR1 is SGHRS and CDR2 is YFSETQ in the germline V gene. The V and J ends lost 0 bases and 4 bases, in that order; junction bases with no gene match: 6. The CDR3 covers 15 residues. The CDR3 protein is CASSLAGDRVETQYF. The CDR3 bases are TGCGCCAGCAGCTTGGCCGGCGACAGGGTAGAGACCCAGTACTTC.

This rearrangement joins TRBV28 to TRBJ2-5; possible D gene TRBD2, 6 bases. The V gene lost 8 bases and the J gene lost 1 base, with 14 bases spanning the gap. This CDR3 comprises 14 residues. The V gene's germline CDR1 is MDHEN and CDR2 SYDVKM. For the CDR3, the DNA is TGTGCCAGCTGTACTAGGACTATCCAAGAGACCCAGTACTTC. Its protein product is CASCTRTIQETQYF. The full variable domain, in which reference TRBV28 and TRBJ2-5 provide the parts outside the CDR3, is DVKVTQSSRYLVKRTGEKVFLECVQDMDHENMFWYRQDPGLGLRLIYFSYDVKMKEKGDIPEGYSVSREKKERFSLILESASTNQTSMYLCASCTRTIQETQYFGPGTRLLVL.

V and J are TRBV10-3 and TRBJ1-4, with a weak D call TRBD1 (6 bases). This CDR3 comprises 12 residues. Between the trimmed V and J ends, which lost 6 bases and 13 bases, there was a span of 15 bases. The germline gives CDR1 ENHRY, CDR2 SYGVKD. CDR3 region: CAISPWGGGLFF. The CDR3 DNA is TGTGCCATCAGCCCGTGGGGGGGCGGACTGTTTTTT.

The chain employs TRBV27 and TRBJ2-7; 7 bases match TRBD1. Germline CDR1 MNHEY, CDR2 SMNVEV (reference sequence). The CDR3 sequence is 12 residues long. V lost 6 bases and J lost 6; bases outside the gene matches: 5. The CDR3 DNA sequence: TGTGCCAGCAGGACAGGGCTGGGCGAGCAGTACTTC. Protein sequence: CASRTGLGEQYF.

The gene calls are TRBV3-1 (or the pseudogene TRBV3-2) and TRBJ1-2, with D perhaps matching TRBD1 (5 bases). This CDR3 spans 14 amino acids. Trimming pared 3 bases from V and 7 bases from J, leaving 15 bases between. The germline gives CDR1 LGHDT, CDR2 YNNKEL (reference sequence). CDR3 DNA: TGTGCCAGCAGCCATGGACATGCCTCGAGTGGCTACACCTTC. Translating gives CASSHGHASSGYTF.

The V and J genes are TRBV5-8 and TRBJ1-6; D unresolved. Germline V gives CDR1 SGHTS, CDR2 YDEGEE. There are 14 residues in the CDR3. Trimming left V 4 bases short and J 10 bases short, with 15 bases between. CDR3 loop: CASSTGGSGSPLHF. In nucleotides, the CDR3 is TGTGCCAGCAGCACCGGTGGGTCAGGATCACCCCTCCACTTT.

The V and J genes are TRBV5-1 and TRBJ2-7; 9 bases are shared with TRBD2. CDR1 and CDR2 (germline): SGHRS, YFSETQ. V was pared by 0 bases and J by 0 bases, with 4 bases of the junction left unmatched. This CDR3 spans 16 amino acids. CDR3 DNA sequence: TGCGCCAGCAGCTTGGGACTAGCGGCATTCTCCTACGAGCAGTACTTC. Its translation is CASSLGLAAFSYEQYF.

The J gene is TRBJ2-5, the V gene TRBV29-1; TRBD2 might be the D (7 bases). V lost 8 bases and J 4 bases, leaving 17 bases between the germline ends. The CDR3 has 13 amino acids. The V gene's germline CDR1 is SQVTM and CDR2 ANQGSEA. CDR3 nucleotides: TGCAGCTCTGAAGGGGGGGTCGGAGAGACCCAGTACTTC. Its translation is CSSEGGVGETQYF.

The CDR3 spells CSARTDEQFF. CDR3 nucleotides: TGCAGTGCTAGAACTGATGAGCAGTTCTTC. The chain combines TRBV20-1 with TRBJ2-1; D uncertain. Germline V gene sequence: CDR1 DFQATT, CDR2 SNEGSKA (reference sequence). Trimming cost V 2 bases and J 8 bases, with 4 bases left between them. This CDR3 spans 10 amino acids.

The chain links TRBV28 to TRBJ1-1, with TRBD1 as a possible D gene (6 bases). Germline V lookup: CDR1 MDHEN, CDR2 SYDVKM. The V and J ends lost 6 bases and 4 bases respectively, with 18 bases between them. The CDR3 contains 15 residues. In DNA form, the CDR3 reads TGTGCCAGCAGCTACCTCACAGGGATAGGCACTGAAGCTTTCTTT. It specifies CASSYLTGIGTEAFF.

The table lists this clone with a count of one. The chain couples TRBV15 to TRBJ1-2, with D unresolved. This CDR3 has 15 residues. Deletions cut 0 bases from V and 4 bases from J, with 12 bases between. Germline CDR1 is LNHNV and CDR2 is YYDKDF (reference sequence). CDR3 bases: TGTGCCACCAGCAGAGATAGGAGCTCACCCTATGGCTACACCTTC. Translation gives CATSRDRSSPYGYTF.

The chain employs TRBV29-1 and TRBJ1-5; TRBD1 aligns across 8 bases. In germline, CDR1 is SQVTM, CDR2 ANQGSEA. V was pared by 7 bases and J by 2 bases, with 4 bases of the junction left unmatched. CDR3 length: 13 residues. As DNA, the CDR3 is TGCAGCGCCGGACAGGGCGGCAATCAGCCCCAGCATTTT. Translating gives CSAGQGGNQPQHF.

The V and J genes are TRBV18 and TRBJ1-1; D is perhaps TRBD1 (6 bases). The germline V and J ends were trimmed by 3 bases and 4 bases, with 12 bases remaining between them. The CDR3 totals 14 residues. From germline, CDR1 is KGHSH and CDR2 LQKENI. The CDR3: CASSPQGSSTEAFF. The CDR3 DNA follows: TGTGCCAGCTCACCCCAGGGGAGCAGCACTGAAGCTTTCTTT.

V usage is TRBV25-1 and J usage is TRBJ2-7; D ambiguous. The CDR3 contains 14 residues. Trimming left V 1 base short and J 2 bases short, with 9 bases between. CDR1 and CDR2 from the germline V gene are MGHDK and SYGVNS. CDR3 loop: CASSESPGTYEQYF. Here the CDR3 DNA reads TGTGCCAGCAGTGAATCCCCAGGAACCTACGAGCAGTACTTC.

The chain combines TRBV28 with TRBJ2-1; possible D gene TRBD1, 6 bases. With 6 bases removed from V and 10 bases from J, the gap between germline ends came to 13 bases. Per the germline V gene, CDR1 is MDHEN and CDR2 is SYDVKM. This CDR3 has 12 amino acids. The CDR3 reads CASSPPRGEQFF. The CDR3 coding sequence is TGTGCCAGCAGCCCCCCCAGGGGCGAGCAGTTCTTC.

The genes are TRBV19 and TRBJ2-6, with D possibly matching TRBD1 (6 bases). CDR3 size: 18 residues. Germline V gene lookup returns CDR1 LNHDA and CDR2 SQIVND (reference sequence). The V end was cut by 5 bases, the J end by 0 bases, with 17 bases between. This CDR3 is CASSAPRAGASGANVLTF. The CDR3 DNA reads TGTGCCAGTAGTGCCCCCCGGGCAGGGGCCTCTGGGGCCAACGTCCTGACTTTC. Together with reference TRBV19 and TRBJ2-6, the CDR3 gives the full variable domain: DGGITQSPKYLFRKEGQNVTLSCEQNLNHDAMYWYRQDPGQGLRLIYYSQIVNDFQKGDIAEGYSVSREKKESFPLTVTSAQKNPTAFYLCASSAPRAGASGANVLTFGAGSRLTVL.

This rearrangement joins TRBV7-9 to TRBJ1-4; D gene unclear. The CDR3 is 11 amino acids. V dropped 5 bases and J dropped 4 bases, with 2 bases sitting between them. Germline-derived CDR1 and CDR2 are SEHNR and FQNEAQ (reference sequence). CDR3 nucleotide sequence: TGTGCCAGCAGCCGTAATGAAAAACTGTTTTTT. This encodes CASSRNEKLFF.

As for this clone: Sequence at one end of the junction differs from germline and may be a read error. The V and J genes are TRBV7-7 and TRBJ2-7; 7 nucleotides match TRBD1. The CDR3 has 14 amino acids. CDR1 is SSHAT, CDR2 FNYEAQ, per germline (reference sequence). The CDR3 loop reads CASSSGTGDYEQYF. The CDR3 DNA reads as TGTGCTAGCAGCTCGGGCACAGGGGACTACGAGCAGTACTTC.